This TCR beta chain came from a study of T cell repertoires in cytomegalovirus infection. V lost 0 bases, J lost 3 bases, and 7 bases stayed unmatched. Germline V gives CDR1 SGHRS, CDR2 YFSETQ. The CDR3 is 16 residues long. MiXCR was run by TCRdb on the reads, yielding one entry per CDR3 protein. The repertoire has tens of thousands of distinct CDR3 sequences, 3.7% of them found once; the top ten carry around 4.9%. This clonotype was seen many times. Sequenced sample: PBMCs. The sequence derives from a human donor in good health (CMV status not recorded). Some clones in this sample may be carry-over from other donors' samples. The V gene is TRBV5-1, the J gene TRBJ2-7; 9 bases align to TRBD1. The CDR3 coding sequence is TGCGCCAGCAGCTTGGCCCCCGGGACAGGGATCTACGAGCAGTACTTC. This gives the protein CASSLAPGTGIYEQYF. Together with reference TRBV5-1 and TRBJ2-7, the CDR3 gives the full variable domain: KAGVTQTPRYLIKTRGQQVTLSCSPISGHRSVSWYQQTPGQGLQFLFEYFSETQRNKGNFPGRFSGRQFSNSRSEMNVSTLELGDSALYLCASSLAPGTGIYEQYFGPGTRLTVT.